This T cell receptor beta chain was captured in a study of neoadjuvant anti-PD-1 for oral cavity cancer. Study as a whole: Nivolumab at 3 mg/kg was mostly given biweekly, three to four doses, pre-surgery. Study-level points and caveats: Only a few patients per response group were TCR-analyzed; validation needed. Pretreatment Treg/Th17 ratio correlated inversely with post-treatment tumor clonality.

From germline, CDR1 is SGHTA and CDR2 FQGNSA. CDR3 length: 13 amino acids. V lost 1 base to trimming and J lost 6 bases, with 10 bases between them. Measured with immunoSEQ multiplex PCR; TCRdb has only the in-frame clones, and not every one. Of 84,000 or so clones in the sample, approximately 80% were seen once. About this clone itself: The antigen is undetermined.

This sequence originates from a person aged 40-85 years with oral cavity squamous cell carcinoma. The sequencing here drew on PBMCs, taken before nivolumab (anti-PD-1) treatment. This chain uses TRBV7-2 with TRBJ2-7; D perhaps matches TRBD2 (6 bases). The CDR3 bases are TGTGCCAGCAGCTTAGTTGGGGGGTTCGAGCAGTACTTC. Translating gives CASSLVGGFEQYF.